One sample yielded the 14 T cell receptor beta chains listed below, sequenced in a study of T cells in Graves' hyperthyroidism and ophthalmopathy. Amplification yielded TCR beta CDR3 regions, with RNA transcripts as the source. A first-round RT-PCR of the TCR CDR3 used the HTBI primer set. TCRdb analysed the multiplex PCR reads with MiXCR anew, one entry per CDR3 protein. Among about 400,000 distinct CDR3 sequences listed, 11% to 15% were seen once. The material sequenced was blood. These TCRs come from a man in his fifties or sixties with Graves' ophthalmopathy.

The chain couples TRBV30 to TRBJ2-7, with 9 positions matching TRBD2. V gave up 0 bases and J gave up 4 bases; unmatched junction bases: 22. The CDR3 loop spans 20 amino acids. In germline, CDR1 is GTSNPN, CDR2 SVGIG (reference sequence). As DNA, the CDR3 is TGTGCCTGGAGTGTACGTCGAGGAGGACTAGCGTATGGGGTTTCTTACGAGCAGTACTTC. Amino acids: CAWSVRRGGLAYGVSYEQYF.

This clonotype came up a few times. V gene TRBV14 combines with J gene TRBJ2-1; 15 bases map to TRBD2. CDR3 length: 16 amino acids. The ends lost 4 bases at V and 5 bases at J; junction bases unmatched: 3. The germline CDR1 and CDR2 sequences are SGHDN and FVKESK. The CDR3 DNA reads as TGTGCCAGCAGCCCGGGACTAGCGGGAGGAAACAATGAGCAGTTCTTC. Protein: CASSPGLAGGNNEQFF. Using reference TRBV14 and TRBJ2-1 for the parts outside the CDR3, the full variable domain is EAGVTQFPSHSVIEKGQTVTLRCDPISGHDNLYWYRRVMGKEIKFLLHFVKESKQDESGMPNNRFLAERTGGTYSTLKVQPAELEDSGVYFCASSPGLAGGNNEQFFGPGTRLTVL.

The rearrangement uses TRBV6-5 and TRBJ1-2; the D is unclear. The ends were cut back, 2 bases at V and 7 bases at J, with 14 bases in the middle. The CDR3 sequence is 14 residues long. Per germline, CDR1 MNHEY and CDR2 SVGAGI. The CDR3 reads CASSYGSQVGGYTF. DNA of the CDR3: TGTGCCAGCAGTTACGGGTCGCAGGTCGGTGGCTACACCTTC.

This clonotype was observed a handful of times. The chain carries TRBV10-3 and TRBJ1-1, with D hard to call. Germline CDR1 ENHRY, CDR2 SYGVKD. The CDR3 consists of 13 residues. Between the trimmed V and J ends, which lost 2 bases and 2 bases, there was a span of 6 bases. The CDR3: CAISEMINTEAFF. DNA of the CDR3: TGTGCCATCAGTGAGATGATTAACACTGAAGCTTTCTTT.

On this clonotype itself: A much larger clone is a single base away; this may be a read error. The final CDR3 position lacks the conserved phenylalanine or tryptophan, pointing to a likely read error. The CDR3: CASSIWTVNRANVLTL. The CDR3 nucleotides are TGTGCCAGCAGCATCTGGACTGTCAATCGGGCCAACGTCCTGACTCTC. The chain couples TRBV7-9 to TRBJ2-6; D possibly corresponds to TRBD2 (5 bases). CDR3 length: 16 residues. Trimming removed 5 bases at V and 5 bases at J, with 16 bases between. Germline values: CDR1 SEHNR, CDR2 FQNEAQ (reference sequence).

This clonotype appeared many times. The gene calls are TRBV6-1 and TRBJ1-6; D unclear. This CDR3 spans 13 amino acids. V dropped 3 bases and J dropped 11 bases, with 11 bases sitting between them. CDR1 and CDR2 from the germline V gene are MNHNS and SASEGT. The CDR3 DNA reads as TGTGCCAGCAGTGACCTTCCGGGGACACCCCTCCACTTT. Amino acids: CASSDLPGTPLHF.

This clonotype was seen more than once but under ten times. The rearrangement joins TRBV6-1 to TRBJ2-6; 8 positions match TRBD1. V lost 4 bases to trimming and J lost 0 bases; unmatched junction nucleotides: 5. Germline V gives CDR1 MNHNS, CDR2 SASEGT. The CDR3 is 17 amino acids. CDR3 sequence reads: CASSGGQAFSGANVLTF. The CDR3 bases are TGTGCCAGCAGTGGGGGACAGGCCTTCTCTGGGGCCAACGTCCTGACTTTC.

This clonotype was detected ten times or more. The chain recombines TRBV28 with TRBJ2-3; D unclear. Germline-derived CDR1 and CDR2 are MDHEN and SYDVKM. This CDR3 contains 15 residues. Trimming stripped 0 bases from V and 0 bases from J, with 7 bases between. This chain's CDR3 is CASSLWETSTDTQYF. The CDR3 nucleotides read TGTGCCAGCAGTTTATGGGAGACTAGCACAGATACGCAGTATTTT.

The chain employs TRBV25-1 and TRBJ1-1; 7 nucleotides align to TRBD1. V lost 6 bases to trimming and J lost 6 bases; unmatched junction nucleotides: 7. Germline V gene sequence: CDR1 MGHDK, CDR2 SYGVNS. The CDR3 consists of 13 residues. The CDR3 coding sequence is TGTGCCAGCAGAAACTCGGGACAGCCTGAAGCTTTCTTT. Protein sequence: CASRNSGQPEAFF.

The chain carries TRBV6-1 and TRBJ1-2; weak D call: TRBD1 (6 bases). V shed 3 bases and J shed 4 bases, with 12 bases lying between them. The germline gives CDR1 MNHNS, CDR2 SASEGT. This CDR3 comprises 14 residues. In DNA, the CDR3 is TGTGCCAGCAGTGAGTTGGACAGTGCCTATGGCTACACCTTC. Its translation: CASSELDSAYGYTF.

Here the CDR3 DNA reads TGCAGCGTTTCTGGGGGGATTGAAGCTTTCTTT. It encodes CSVSGGIEAFF. The chain combines TRBV29-1 with TRBJ1-1; TRBD1 is a possible D gene (5 bases). CDR1 and CDR2 (germline): SQVTM, ANQGSEA. The CDR3 has 11 residues. V lost 5 bases to trimming and J lost 7 bases, with 11 bases between them.

The CDR3 DNA follows: TGTGCCAGCAGCCCTCGTCCGGGGGCTGGATATGGCTACACCTTC. Encoded protein: CASSPRPGAGYGYTF. The chain recombines TRBV3-1 with TRBJ1-2; D possibly corresponds to TRBD1 (6 bases). The V gene's germline CDR1 is LGHDT and CDR2 YNNKEL (reference sequence). This CDR3 region has 15 residues. Trimming pared 4 bases from V and 5 bases from J, leaving 17 bases between.

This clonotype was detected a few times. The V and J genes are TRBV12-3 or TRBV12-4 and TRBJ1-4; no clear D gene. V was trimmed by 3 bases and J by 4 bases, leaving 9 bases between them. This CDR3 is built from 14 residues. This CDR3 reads CASSFDVNNEKLFF. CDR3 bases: TGTGCCAGCAGTTTCGATGTGAATAATGAAAAACTGTTTTTT.

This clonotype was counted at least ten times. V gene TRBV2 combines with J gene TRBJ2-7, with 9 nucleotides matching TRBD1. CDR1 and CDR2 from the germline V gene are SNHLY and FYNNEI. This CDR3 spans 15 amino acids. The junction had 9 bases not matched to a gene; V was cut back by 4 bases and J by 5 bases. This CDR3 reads CASSATGTGSHEQYF. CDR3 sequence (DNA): TGTGCCAGCAGTGCCACTGGGACAGGGAGCCACGAGCAGTACTTC.